The 9 T cell receptor beta chains listed next were all sequenced from one sample in a study of neurological immune-mediated disorders. TCRdb recomputed calls from the 5' RACE reads with MiXCR, one row per CDR3 protein. The sample has approximately 29,000 distinct CDR3 sequences; less than 15% are singletons. Sequencing was carried out using PBMCs. The source of these receptors is a man in his fifties or sixties in good health.

This clonotype was recorded many times. The V and J genes are TRBV6-1 and TRBJ1-2; no firm D call. This CDR3 comprises 15 residues. The germline V gene has CDR1 MNHNS and CDR2 SASEGT. V lost 2 bases, J lost 0 bases, and 10 bases lay in between. CDR3 amino acids: CASSELRGANYGYTF. DNA of the CDR3: TGTGCCAGCAGTGAACTCAGAGGAGCTAACTATGGCTACACCTTC.

The chain recombines TRBV6-5 with TRBJ2-1; the D gene is possibly TRBD1 (6 bases). Germline loops: CDR1 MNHEY, CDR2 SVGAGI. Trimming left V 5 bases short and J 0 bases short, with 8 bases between. This CDR3 contains 14 residues. This CDR3 reads CASSRGFSYNEQFF. The DNA for the CDR3 is TGTGCCAGCAGTAGGGGGTTCTCCTACAATGAGCAGTTCTTC.

There are many counts of this clonotype. The chain uses TRBV5-1 and TRBJ2-3; D is uncertain. Germline V gene sequence: CDR1 SGHRS, CDR2 YFSETQ. The CDR3 contains 16 residues. Trimming removed 0 bases at V and 1 base at J, with 12 bases between. The CDR3 loop is CASSLGRTHGTDTQYF. The CDR3 DNA is TGCGCCAGCAGCTTGGGGCGGACCCATGGCACAGATACGCAGTATTTT.

The V call is TRBV11-2, the J call TRBJ1-2, with D possibly being TRBD1 (6 bases). The CDR3 has 15 amino acids. Germline CDR1 is SGHAT and CDR2 is FQNNGV. Trimming pared 4 bases from V and 6 bases from J, leaving 18 bases between. CDR3 residues: CASSSTQGLSDGYTF. CDR3 in DNA: TGTGCCAGCAGCTCCACACAGGGTCTGAGTGATGGCTACACCTTC.

About this clonotype: Sequence at one end of the junction differs from germline and may be a read error. CDR3 nucleotides: TGTGCCAGCAGCCAAGCGGTGAATTCACACCTCCACTTT. Protein product: CASSQAVNSHLHF. The gene calls are TRBV3-1 and TRBJ1-6, with D hard to call. Germline V gene data show CDR1 as LGHDT and CDR2 as YNNKEL (reference sequence). This CDR3 has 13 amino acids.

This clonotype is judged medium-sized (0.01 to 0.1%). This chain uses TRBV28 with TRBJ2-4; 9 nucleotides match TRBD1. The CDR3 runs 16 residues. Germline V gene lookup returns CDR1 MDHEN and CDR2 SYDVKM. V trimming: 5 bases; J trimming: 6 bases; junction bases outside the gene matches: 11. Here the CDR3 reads CASSPIRDRVVNIQYF. DNA of the CDR3: TGTGCCAGCAGTCCAATCCGGGACAGGGTGGTAAACATTCAGTACTTC.

This clonotype has at least ten counts. The V and J genes are TRBV7-9 and TRBJ2-1; D gene unclear. Trimming removed 5 bases from V and 8 bases from J, with 10 bases in between. This CDR3 spans 12 amino acids. The germline gives CDR1 SEHNR, CDR2 FQNEAQ (reference sequence). The CDR3 loop is CASSVGQDEQFF. The CDR3 DNA is TGTGCCAGCAGCGTGGGTCAGGATGAGCAGTTCTTC.

This clonotype has a count of ten or more. The CDR3 region is CASSLVSAGGPGDTQYF. For the CDR3, the DNA is TGTGCCAGCAGCTTAGTATCGGCGGGAGGGCCGGGAGATACGCAGTATTTT. The rearrangement joins TRBV7-2 to TRBJ2-3, with 9 bases identical to TRBD2. J gave up 5 bases and V 1 base, and 10 bases lay outside the gene matches. The CDR3 runs to 17 residues. CDR1 is SGHTA and CDR2 is FQGNSA in the germline V gene.

This clonotype was seen ten or more times. The gene calls are TRBV6-2 or TRBV6-3 and TRBJ2-2; tentative D call: TRBD1 (5 bases). This CDR3 is 13 amino acids long. CDR1 and CDR2 from the germline V gene are MNHEY and SVGEGT. Trimming took off 6 bases at V and 6 bases at J, with 11 bases between the two ends. The chain's CDR3 is CASSLQVAGELFF. In DNA, the CDR3 is TGTGCCAGCAGCCTACAGGTAGCCGGGGAGCTGTTTTTT.